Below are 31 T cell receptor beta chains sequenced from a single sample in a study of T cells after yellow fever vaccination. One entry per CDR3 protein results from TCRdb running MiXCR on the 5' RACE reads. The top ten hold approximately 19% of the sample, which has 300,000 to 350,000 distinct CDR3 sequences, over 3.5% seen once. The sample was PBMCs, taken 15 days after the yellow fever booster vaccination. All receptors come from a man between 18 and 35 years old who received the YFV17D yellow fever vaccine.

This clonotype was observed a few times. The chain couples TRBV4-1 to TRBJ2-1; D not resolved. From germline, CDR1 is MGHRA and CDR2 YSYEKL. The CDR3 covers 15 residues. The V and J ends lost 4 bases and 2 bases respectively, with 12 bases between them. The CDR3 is CASSRSRSPYNEQFF. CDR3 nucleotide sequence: TGCGCCAGCAGCCGGAGCCGGAGCCCCTACAATGAGCAGTTCTTC.

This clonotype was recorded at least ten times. DNA for the CDR3: TGTGCCAGCAGTGGGGGACGTCAAGAGACCCAGTACTTC. Residues: CASSGGRQETQYF. The chain combines TRBV6-5 with TRBJ2-5; perhaps D is TRBD1 or TRBD2 (5 bases each). Germline CDR1 reads MNHEY; CDR2 reads SVGAGI. The V end was cut by 5 bases, the J end by 2 bases, with 9 bases between. The CDR3 runs to 13 residues.

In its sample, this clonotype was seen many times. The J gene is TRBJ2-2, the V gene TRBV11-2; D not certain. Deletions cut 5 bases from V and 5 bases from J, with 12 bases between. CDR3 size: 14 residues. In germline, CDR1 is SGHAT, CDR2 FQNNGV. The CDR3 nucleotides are TGTGCCAGCAGCCCTCGTCCCTCGACCGGGGAGCTGTTTTTT. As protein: CASSPRPSTGELFF.

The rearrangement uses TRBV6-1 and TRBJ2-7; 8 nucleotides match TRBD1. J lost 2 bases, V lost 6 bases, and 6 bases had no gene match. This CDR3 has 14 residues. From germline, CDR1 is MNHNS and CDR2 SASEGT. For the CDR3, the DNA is TGTGCCAGCAGCGACCAGGGGGCGACCTACGAGCAGTACTTC. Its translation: CASSDQGATYEQYF.

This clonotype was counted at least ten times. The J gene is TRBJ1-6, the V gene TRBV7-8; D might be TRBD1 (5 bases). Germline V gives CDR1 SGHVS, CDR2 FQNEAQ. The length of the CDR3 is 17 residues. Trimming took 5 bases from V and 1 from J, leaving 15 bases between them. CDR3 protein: CASSTMGTLSYNSPLHF. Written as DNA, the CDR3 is TGTGCCAGCAGCACCATGGGGACTCTATCCTATAATTCACCCCTCCACTTT.

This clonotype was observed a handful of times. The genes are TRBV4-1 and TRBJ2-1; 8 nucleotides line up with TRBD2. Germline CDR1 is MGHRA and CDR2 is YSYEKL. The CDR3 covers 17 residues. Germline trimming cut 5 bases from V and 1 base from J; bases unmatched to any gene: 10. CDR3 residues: CASSASSGGSSYNEQFF. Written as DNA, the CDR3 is TGCGCCAGCAGCGCCTCGTCGGGGGGGTCTTCCTACAATGAGCAGTTCTTC.

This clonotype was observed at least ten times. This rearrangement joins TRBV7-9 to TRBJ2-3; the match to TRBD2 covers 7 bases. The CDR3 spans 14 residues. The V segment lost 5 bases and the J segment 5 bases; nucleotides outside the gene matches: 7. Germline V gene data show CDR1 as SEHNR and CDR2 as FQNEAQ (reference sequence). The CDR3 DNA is TGTGCCAGCAGCCCCGGACTAGAGGGAGATACGCAGTATTTT. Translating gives CASSPGLEGDTQYF. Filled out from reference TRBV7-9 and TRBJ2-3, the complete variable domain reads DTGVSQNPRHKITKRGQNVTFRCDPISEHNRLYWYRQTLGQGPEFLTYFQNEAQLEKSRLLSDRFSAERPKGSFSTLEIQRTEQGDSAMYLCASSPGLEGDTQYFGPGTRLTVL.

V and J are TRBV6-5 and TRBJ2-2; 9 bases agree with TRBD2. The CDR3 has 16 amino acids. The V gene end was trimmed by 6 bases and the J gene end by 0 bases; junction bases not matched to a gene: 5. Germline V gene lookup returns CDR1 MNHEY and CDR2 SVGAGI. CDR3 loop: CASSLSGGSNTGELFF. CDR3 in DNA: TGTGCCAGCAGCCTTAGCGGGGGCTCGAACACCGGGGAGCTGTTTTTT.

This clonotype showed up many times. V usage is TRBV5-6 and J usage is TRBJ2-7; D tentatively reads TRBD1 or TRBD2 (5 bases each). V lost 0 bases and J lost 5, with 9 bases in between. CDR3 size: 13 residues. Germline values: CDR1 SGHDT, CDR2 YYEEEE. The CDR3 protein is CASSLAGTDEQYV. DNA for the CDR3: TGTGCCAGCAGCTTGGCAGGGACGGACGAGCAGTACGTC.

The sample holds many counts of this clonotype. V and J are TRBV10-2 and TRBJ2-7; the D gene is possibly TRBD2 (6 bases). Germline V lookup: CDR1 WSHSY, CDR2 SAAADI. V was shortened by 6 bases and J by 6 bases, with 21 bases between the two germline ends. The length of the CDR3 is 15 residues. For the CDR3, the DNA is TGCGCCAGCAGCGCCCGGGGGAACCCCCTAAGCGAGCAGTACTTC. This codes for CASSARGNPLSEQYF.

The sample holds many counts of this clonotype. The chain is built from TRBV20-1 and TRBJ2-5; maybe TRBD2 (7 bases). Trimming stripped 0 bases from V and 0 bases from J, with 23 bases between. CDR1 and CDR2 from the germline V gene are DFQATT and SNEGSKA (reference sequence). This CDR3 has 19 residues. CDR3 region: CSARDLRRSAGADQETQYF. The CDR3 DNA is TGCAGTGCTAGAGATCTTAGGCGTTCGGCGGGGGCCGACCAAGAGACCCAGTACTTC.

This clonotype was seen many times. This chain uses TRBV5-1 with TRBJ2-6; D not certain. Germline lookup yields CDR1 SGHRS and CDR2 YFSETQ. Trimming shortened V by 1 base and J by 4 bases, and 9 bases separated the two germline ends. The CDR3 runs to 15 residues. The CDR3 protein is CASSLLTAGANVLTF. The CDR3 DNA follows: TGCGCCAGCAGCTTGCTCACAGCCGGGGCCAACGTCCTGACTTTC.

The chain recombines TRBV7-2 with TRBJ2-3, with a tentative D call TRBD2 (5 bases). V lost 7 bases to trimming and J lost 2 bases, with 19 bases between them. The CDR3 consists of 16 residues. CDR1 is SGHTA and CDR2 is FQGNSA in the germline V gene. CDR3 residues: CASTNPAEQATDTQYF. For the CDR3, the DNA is TGTGCCAGCACAAACCCAGCGGAACAAGCCACAGATACGCAGTATTTT.

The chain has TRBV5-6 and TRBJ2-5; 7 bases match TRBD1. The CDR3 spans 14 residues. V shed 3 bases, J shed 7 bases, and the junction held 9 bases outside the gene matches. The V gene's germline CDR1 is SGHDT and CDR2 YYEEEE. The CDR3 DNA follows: TGTGCCAGCAGCTCCGGTAAGGGGGCCGGGACCCAGTACTTC. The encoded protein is CASSSGKGAGTQYF.

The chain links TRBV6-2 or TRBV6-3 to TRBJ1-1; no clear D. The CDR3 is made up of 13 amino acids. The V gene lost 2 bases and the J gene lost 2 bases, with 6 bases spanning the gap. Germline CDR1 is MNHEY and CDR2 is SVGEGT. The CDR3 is CASSYRYNTEAFF. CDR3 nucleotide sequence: TGTGCCAGCAGTTACAGGTATAACACTGAAGCTTTCTTT.

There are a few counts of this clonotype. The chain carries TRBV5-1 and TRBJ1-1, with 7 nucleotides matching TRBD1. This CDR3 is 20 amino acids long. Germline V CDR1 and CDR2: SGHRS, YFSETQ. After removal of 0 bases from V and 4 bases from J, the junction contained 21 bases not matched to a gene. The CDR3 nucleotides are TGCGCCAGCAGCTTGGAAATGGGACGGTACATAGACAGGGAGGGCACTGAAGCTTTCTTT. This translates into CASSLEMGRYIDREGTEAFF.

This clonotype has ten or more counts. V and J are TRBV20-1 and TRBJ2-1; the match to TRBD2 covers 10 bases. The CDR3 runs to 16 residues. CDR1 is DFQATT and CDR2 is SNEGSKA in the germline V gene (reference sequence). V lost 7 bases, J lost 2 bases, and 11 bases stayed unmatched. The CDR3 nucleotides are TGCAGTGTGCCAAATATAGCGGGGGGCGCCTACAATGAGCAGTTCTTC. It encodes CSVPNIAGGAYNEQFF.

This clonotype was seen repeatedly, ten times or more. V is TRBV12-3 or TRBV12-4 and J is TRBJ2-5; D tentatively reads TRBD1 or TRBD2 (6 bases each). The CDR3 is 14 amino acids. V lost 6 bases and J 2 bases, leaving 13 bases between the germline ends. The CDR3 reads CASSREGGQETQYF. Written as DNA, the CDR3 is TGTGCCAGCAGCCGAGAGGGGGGACAAGAGACCCAGTACTTC.

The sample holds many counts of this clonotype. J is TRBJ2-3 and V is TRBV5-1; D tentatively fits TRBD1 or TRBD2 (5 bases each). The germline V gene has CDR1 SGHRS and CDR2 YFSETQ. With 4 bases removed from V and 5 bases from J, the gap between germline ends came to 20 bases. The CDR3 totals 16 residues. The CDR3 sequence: CASSVRGFTIGDTQYF. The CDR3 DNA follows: TGCGCCAGCAGCGTCCGGGGCTTCACTATCGGAGATACGCAGTATTTT.

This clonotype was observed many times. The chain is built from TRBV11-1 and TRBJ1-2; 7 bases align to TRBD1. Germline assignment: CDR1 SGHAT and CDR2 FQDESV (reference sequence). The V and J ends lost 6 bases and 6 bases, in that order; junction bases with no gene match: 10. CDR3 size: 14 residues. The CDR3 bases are TGTGCCAGCAGTAAGAGAACAGGGGACCATGGCTACACCTTC. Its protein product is CASSKRTGDHGYTF.

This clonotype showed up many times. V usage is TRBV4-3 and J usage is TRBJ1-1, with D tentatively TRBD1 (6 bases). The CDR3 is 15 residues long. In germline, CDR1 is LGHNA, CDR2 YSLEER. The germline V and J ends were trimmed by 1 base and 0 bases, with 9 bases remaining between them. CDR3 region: CASSQGDILNTEAFF. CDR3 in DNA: TGCGCCAGCAGCCAAGGGGACATACTGAACACTGAAGCTTTCTTT.

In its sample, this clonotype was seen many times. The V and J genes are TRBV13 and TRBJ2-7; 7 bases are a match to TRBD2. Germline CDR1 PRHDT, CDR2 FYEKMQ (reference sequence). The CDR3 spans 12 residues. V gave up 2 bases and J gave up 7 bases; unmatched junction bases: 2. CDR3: CASSLLGGEQYF. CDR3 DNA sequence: TGTGCCAGCAGCTTACTGGGGGGGGAGCAGTACTTC. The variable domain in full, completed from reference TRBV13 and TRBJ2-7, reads AAGVIQSPRHLIKEKRETATLKCYPIPRHDTVYWYQQGPGQDPQFLISFYEKMQSDKGSIPDRFSAQQFSDYHSELNMSSLELGDSALYFCASSLLGGEQYFGPGTRLTVT.

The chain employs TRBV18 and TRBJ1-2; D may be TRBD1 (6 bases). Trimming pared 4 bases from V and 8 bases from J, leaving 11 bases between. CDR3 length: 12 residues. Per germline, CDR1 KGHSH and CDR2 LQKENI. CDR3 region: CASSHRVSGYTF. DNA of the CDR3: TGTGCCAGCTCACACAGGGTGTCGGGCTACACCTTC.

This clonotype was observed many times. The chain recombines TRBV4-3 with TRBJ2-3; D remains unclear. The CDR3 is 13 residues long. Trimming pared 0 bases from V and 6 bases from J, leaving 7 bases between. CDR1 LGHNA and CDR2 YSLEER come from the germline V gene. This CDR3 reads CASSQDPADTQYF. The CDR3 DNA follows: TGCGCCAGCAGCCAAGACCCGGCTGATACGCAGTATTTT.

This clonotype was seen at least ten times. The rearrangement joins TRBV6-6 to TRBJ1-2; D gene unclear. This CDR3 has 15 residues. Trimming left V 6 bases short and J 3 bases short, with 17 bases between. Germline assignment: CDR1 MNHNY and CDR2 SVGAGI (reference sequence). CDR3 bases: TGTGCCAGCAGACTTAACCCGGAGAGGGACTATGGCTACACCTTC. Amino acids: CASRLNPERDYGYTF.

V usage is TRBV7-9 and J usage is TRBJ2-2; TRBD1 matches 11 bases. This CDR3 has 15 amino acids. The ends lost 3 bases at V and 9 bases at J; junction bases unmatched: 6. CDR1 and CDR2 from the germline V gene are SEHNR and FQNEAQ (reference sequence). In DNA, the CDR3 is TGTGCCAGCAGCTTGTCGGGACAGGGGGGCCGGGAGCTGTTTTTT. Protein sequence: CASSLSGQGGRELFF.

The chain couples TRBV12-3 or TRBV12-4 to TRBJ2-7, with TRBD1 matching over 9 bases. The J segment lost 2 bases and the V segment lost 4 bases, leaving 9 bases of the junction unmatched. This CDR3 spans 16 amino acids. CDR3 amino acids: CASSSPAGQGTYEQYF. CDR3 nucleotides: TGTGCCAGCAGTTCCCCGGCGGGACAGGGAACCTACGAGCAGTACTTC.

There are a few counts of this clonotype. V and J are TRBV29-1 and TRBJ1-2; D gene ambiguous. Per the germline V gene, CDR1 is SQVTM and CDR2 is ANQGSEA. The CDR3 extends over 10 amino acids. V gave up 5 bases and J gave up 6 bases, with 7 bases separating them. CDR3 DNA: TGCAGCGTTTTGACAAATGGCTACACCTTC. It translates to CSVLTNGYTF.

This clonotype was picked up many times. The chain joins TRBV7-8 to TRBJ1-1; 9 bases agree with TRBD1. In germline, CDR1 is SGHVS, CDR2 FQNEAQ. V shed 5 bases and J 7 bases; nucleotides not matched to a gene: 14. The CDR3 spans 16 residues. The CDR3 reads CASSDNPGQGGNEAFF. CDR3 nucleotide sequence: TGTGCCAGCAGCGATAATCCGGGACAGGGAGGGAATGAAGCTTTCTTT.

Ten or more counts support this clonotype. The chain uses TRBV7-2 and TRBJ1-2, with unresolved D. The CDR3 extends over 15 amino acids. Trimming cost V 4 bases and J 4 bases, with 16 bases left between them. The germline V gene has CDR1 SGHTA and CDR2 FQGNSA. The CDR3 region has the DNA TGTGCCAGCAGCTCCCCCCAGCGTGCGAGCTATGGCTACACCTTC. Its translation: CASSSPQRASYGYTF.

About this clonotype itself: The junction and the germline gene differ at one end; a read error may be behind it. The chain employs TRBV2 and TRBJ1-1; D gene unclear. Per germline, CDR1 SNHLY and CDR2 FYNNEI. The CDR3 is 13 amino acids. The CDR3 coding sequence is TGTGCCAGCGGTGAAGCAGAAACGACTGAAGCTTTCTTT. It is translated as CASGEAETTEAFF.